This TCR beta chain came from a study of identifying expanded T cells in peripheral blood. Repertoires were generated with immunoSEQ multiplex PCR, while TCRdb's copy carries only in-frame clones and drops some. Here the sample spans fewer than 130,000 clones, 75% to 90% being singletons. Study-level results: Differentially abundant clones: around 1.2 between replicates, just under 17 at approximately 14 days, less than 25 at four. Across healthy donors, higher total template counts meant significantly greater roughly 2-week count variance.

J was trimmed by 5 bases and V by 4 bases; bases with no gene match: 9. CDR1 and CDR2 (germline): LGHNA, YNFKEQ. The CDR3 spans 15 residues. A note on this clone: Its antigen is currently unknown.

Healthy donors had no documented immune events, such as infections, while sampled. The chain is built from TRBV4-2 and TRBJ2-5, with 8 positions matching TRBD2. Sequencing input: blood. The receptor comes from a person aged 18 to 70 in good health. CDR3 sequence: CASSPGGGPKETQYF. The CDR3 nucleotides are TGTGCCAGCAGCCCGGGCGGGGGGCCGAAGGAGACCCAGTACTTC.